Below are 22 T cell receptor beta chains sequenced from a single sample in a study of blood T cell repertoires in COVID-19 (TCRdb year 2020). To prepare the library, the immunoSEQ multiplex PCR assay was applied. The table comes from immuneACCESS by way of TCRdb, which keeps in-frame sequences with V and J called. Part of the clones is missing from these tables; in studies checked, under half for an unresolved V gene and the rest for unknown reasons. This sample holds under 100,000 clones; approximately 86% were observed only once. The ten most abundant clones make up just over 3% of the sample. Sequenced input: peripheral blood. These receptors originate from an elderly woman with COVID-19, enrolled during active disease.

This rearrangement joins TRBV6-6 to TRBJ1-6; tentative D call: TRBD1 (6 bases). V lost 4 bases, J lost 10 bases, and 17 bases lay in between. Germline loops: CDR1 MNHNY, CDR2 SVGAGI (reference sequence). The length of the CDR3 is 15 residues. Here the CDR3 DNA reads TGTGCCAGCAGTTCCGAATTGACAGGCTACTCACCCCTCCACTTT. This encodes CASSSELTGYSPLHF.

The CDR3 DNA reads as TGTGCCAGCAGTCCCCGACTAGCGGGCACAGATACGCAGTATTTT. This translates into CASSPRLAGTDTQYF. The V call is TRBV28, the J call TRBJ2-3; 9 bases map to TRBD2. The CDR3 has 15 residues. V gave up 5 bases and J gave up 1 base; unmatched junction bases: 4. The V gene's germline CDR1 is MDHEN and CDR2 SYDVKM.

This clone was observed a handful of times. The chain joins TRBV29-1 to TRBJ1-2; 7 positions agree with TRBD1. This CDR3 region has 13 residues. From germline, CDR1 is SQVTM and CDR2 ANQGSEA. V trimming: 2 bases; J trimming: 6 bases; junction bases outside the gene matches: 6. The CDR3 DNA reads as TGCAGCGTTGAAAACAGGGGAGAGAATGGCTACACCTTC. This encodes CSVENRGENGYTF. The whole variable domain, remainder taken from reference TRBV29-1 and TRBJ1-2, is SAVISQKPSRDICQRGTSLTIQCQVDSQVTMMFWYRQQPGQSLTLIATANQGSEATYESGFVIDKFPISRPNLTFSTLTVSNMSPEDSSIYLCSVENRGENGYTFGSGTRLTVV.

The chain is built from TRBV28 and TRBJ1-2; 9 bases agree with TRBD1. The CDR3 runs 13 residues. The germline V gene has CDR1 MDHEN and CDR2 SYDVKM. Trimming removed 7 bases from V and 6 bases from J; junction bases left unmatched: 6. The CDR3, as DNA: TGTGCCAGCACACGGGACAGGGTAAATGGCTACACCTTC. Translated, it gives CASTRDRVNGYTF.

Only one count was recorded for this clone. The chain has TRBV21-1 and TRBJ2-7; the table names TRBD2, a call not compared with the DNA. TRBV21-1 is designated a pseudogene. CDR3 length: 13 residues. CDR3 sequence reads: CASSPYGGYEQYF. The CDR3 bases are TGTGCCAGCAGCCCCTACGGGGGGTACGAGCAGTACTTC.

The J gene is TRBJ2-2, the V gene TRBV2; TRBD1 is a possible D gene (6 bases). Trimming took off 8 bases at V and 2 bases at J, with 9 bases between the two ends. Germline CDR1 and CDR2: SNHLY and FYNNEI. This CDR3 has 13 residues. CDR3 sequence reads: CASETGNTGELFF. The CDR3 bases are TGTGCCAGCGAGACAGGCAACACCGGGGAGCTGTTTTTT.

This rearrangement joins TRBV6-5 to TRBJ2-7; D not resolved. The germline V gene has CDR1 MNHEY and CDR2 SVGAGI. The length of the CDR3 is 14 residues. V shed 7 bases and J shed 0 bases, with 13 bases lying between them. The CDR3, as DNA: TGTGCCAGCATCCCCGACTTCTTCTCCTACGAGCAGTACTTC. Its protein is CASIPDFFSYEQYF.

The V call is TRBV11-1, the J call TRBJ1-2, with unresolved D. Germline assignment: CDR1 SGHAT and CDR2 FQDESV (reference sequence). V lost 5 bases and J lost 3, with 10 bases in between. The CDR3 runs to 13 residues. CDR3 coding DNA: TGTGCCAGCAGCCGAGAAGCTGACTATGGCTACACCTTC. Translation gives CASSREADYGYTF.

The chain has TRBV6-2 or TRBV6-3 and TRBJ2-1; 8 bases agree with TRBD2. After removal of 4 bases from V and 8 bases from J, the junction contained 7 bases not matched to a gene. There are 14 residues in the CDR3. Germline values: CDR1 MNHEY, CDR2 SVGEGT. In DNA form, the CDR3 reads TGTGCCAGCAGTTCTAGCGGGCGTTGGGATGAGCAGTTCTTC. This sequence encodes CASSSSGRWDEQFF.

The chain joins TRBV2 to TRBJ2-1, with a possible D match to TRBD2 (5 bases). CDR1 is SNHLY, CDR2 FYNNEI, per germline. CDR3 size: 13 residues. V was clipped by 7 bases and J by 4 bases, with 11 bases between them. The CDR3 sequence is CASTPGDYNEQFF. The DNA for the CDR3 is TGTGCCAGCACCCCCGGGGATTACAATGAGCAGTTCTTC.

The chain has TRBV7-6 and TRBJ2-6, with 11 bases identical to TRBD1. In germline, CDR1 is SGHVS, CDR2 FNYEAQ. Trimming cost V 3 bases and J 1 base; bases outside gene matches: 2. This CDR3 comprises 17 residues. The CDR3 nucleotides are TGTGCCAGCAGCTTGGGGACAGGGGGTTCTGGGGCCAACGTCCTGACTTTC. It encodes CASSLGTGGSGANVLTF.

This chain joins TRBV28 and TRBJ1-1; 9 bases are shared with TRBD1. The V gene's germline CDR1 is MDHEN and CDR2 SYDVKM. V trimming: 3 bases; J trimming: 9 bases; junction bases outside the gene matches: 11. There are 15 residues in the CDR3. CDR3 bases: TGTGCCAGCAGTTTGCCCCCACAGGGGGCGCTGAAAGCTTTCTTT. As protein: CASSLPPQGALKAFF.

The rearrangement joins TRBV3-1 (or the pseudogene TRBV3-2) to TRBJ1-2, with 7 bases lining up with TRBD1. This CDR3 comprises 15 residues. CDR1 and CDR2 (germline): LGHDT, YNNKEL (reference sequence). The J segment lost 4 bases and the V segment lost 4 bases, leaving 9 bases of the junction unmatched. The DNA for the CDR3 is TGTGCCAGCAGCCGGGGCCCGGCAGGGGGCTATGGCTACACCTTC. This translates into CASSRGPAGGYGYTF.

As concerns this clone: Germline and junction disagree at one end, which may indicate a read error. This chain connects TRBV5-1 to TRBJ2-7; 12 positions match TRBD2. The CDR3 extends over 16 amino acids. The germline CDR1 and CDR2 sequences are SGHRS and YFSETQ. The CDR3 region is CASSLEGLAGRGTLDF. The CDR3 bases are TGCGCCAGCAGCTTGGAAGGACTAGCGGGGCGGGGAACGTTGGACTTC.

The genes are TRBV5-5 and TRBJ1-4; 12 positions match TRBD1. The V and J ends lost 1 base and 8 bases, in that order; junction bases with no gene match: 3. Germline CDR1 is SGHKS and CDR2 is YYEKEE (reference sequence). The CDR3 runs 15 residues. DNA of the CDR3: TGTGCCAGCAGCTTGTCCGGGACAGGGGGCGAAAAACTGTTTTTT. It is translated as CASSLSGTGGEKLFF.

The chain carries TRBV7-2 and TRBJ1-1; D is unresolved. The V gene lost 4 bases and the J gene lost 0 bases, with 15 bases spanning the gap. The CDR3 sequence is 16 residues long. Germline CDR1 is SGHTA and CDR2 is FQGNSA. The DNA of the CDR3 is TGTGCCAGCAGCTCCCCCCCGGACGGGGTGAACACTGAAGCTTTCTTT. It encodes CASSSPPDGVNTEAFF.

V gene TRBV5-1 combines with J gene TRBJ2-5; TRBD1 matches 8 bases. Germline V lookup: CDR1 SGHRS, CDR2 YFSETQ. The ends lost 4 bases at V and 6 bases at J; junction bases unmatched: 5. CDR3 length equals 13 residues. The DNA for the CDR3 is TGCGCCAGCAGCGGCCAGGGGGCCCAGACCCAGTACTTC. This encodes CASSGQGAQTQYF.

CDR3 coding DNA: TGTGCCACCAGCAGAGATCGAACGACTAACACTGAAGCTTTCTTT. The encoded protein is CATSRDRTTNTEAFF. The chain links TRBV15 to TRBJ1-1, with D uncertain. This CDR3 spans 15 amino acids. V was pared by 0 bases and J by 2 bases, with 10 bases between. CDR1 and CDR2 (germline): LNHNV, YYDKDF (reference sequence).

The V gene is TRBV6-5, the J gene TRBJ2-2, with 7 bases matching TRBD2. The J segment lost 3 bases and the V segment lost 2 bases, leaving 0 bases of the junction unmatched. This CDR3 comprises 14 residues. Per the germline V gene, CDR1 is MNHEY and CDR2 is SVGAGI. The CDR3 region is CASSYTSDTGELFF. CDR3 nucleotide sequence: TGTGCCAGCAGTTACACTAGCGACACCGGGGAGCTGTTTTTT.

The chain joins TRBV7-9 to TRBJ1-5; D might be TRBD1 (6 bases). There are 13 residues in the CDR3. Germline-derived CDR1 and CDR2 are SEHNR and FQNEAQ (reference sequence). Trimming removed 7 bases at V and 3 bases at J, with 10 bases between. The CDR3 here is CASNQGPNQPQHF. The CDR3 DNA reads as TGTGCCAGCAATCAGGGGCCCAATCAGCCCCAGCATTTT. The full variable domain, its missing parts supplied by reference TRBV7-9 and TRBJ1-5, is DTGVSQNPRHKITKRGQNVTFRCDPISEHNRLYWYRQTLGQGPEFLTYFQNEAQLEKSRLLSDRFSAERPKGSFSTLEIQRTEQGDSAMYLCASNQGPNQPQHFGDGTRLSIL.

The chain uses TRBV6-2 or TRBV6-3 and TRBJ1-5, with no clear D. V was pared by 3 bases and J by 4 bases, with 16 bases between. This CDR3 spans 16 amino acids. Germline V gives CDR1 MNHEY, CDR2 SVGEGT. The CDR3 DNA is TGTGCCAGCAGTTATATCCCCGGTCGGGTAAATCAGCCCCAGCATTTT. Translating it yields CASSYIPGRVNQPQHF.

V is TRBV18 and J is TRBJ2-1; 10 bases match TRBD2. Losses at the gene ends were 0 bases for V and 6 bases for J; bases not matched to a gene: 11. CDR3 length: 18 amino acids. CDR1 KGHSH and CDR2 LQKENI come from the germline V gene. The CDR3 sequence is CASSPPYRLAGAPNEQFF. In DNA form, the CDR3 reads TGTGCCAGCTCACCACCCTATAGGCTAGCGGGAGCGCCCAATGAGCAGTTCTTC.